These T cell receptor beta chains were read from a single sample in a study of shared clonotypes between healthy human individuals. TCRdb's copy holds only in-frame clones and misses some; the assay was immunoSEQ multiplex PCR. This table holds some 1.5 million clones, 95% to 99% found once. Sequencing was performed on naive CD4+ T cells sorted from blood. All receptors come from a man aged 30 to 39 in good health. Each CDR3 is given with its conserved first and last residue. The D gene is left open where the match is weak. Some rows have no size entry. The others give once, few or many, or a class for an expanded clone.

>-|-|TRBV7-9|TRBJ1-4
TGTGCCAGCAGCTTAGACCTTGAAAAACTGTTTTTT
CASSLDLEKLFF
>-|TRBD1|TRBV6-5|TRBJ1-1
TGTGCCAGCAGTTCGCCCGGGGACAGGGTGAGGGCTGAAGCTTTCTTT
CASSSPGDRVRAEAFF
>-|TRBD2|TRBV15|TRBJ2-3
TGTGCCACCAGCAGACCTAGCGGGATGTCAGATACGCAGTATTTT
CATSRPSGMSDTQYF
>-|TRBD2|TRBV29-1|TRBJ2-1
TGCAGCGCCGGACTAGCGGGAGGTCCCAATGAGCAGTTCTTC
CSAGLAGGPNEQFF
>-|TRBD1|TRBV7-9|TRBJ1-2
TGTGCCAGCAGCCTAACAGGGGATGGCTACACCTTC
CASSLTGDGYTF
>-|-|TRBV6-5|TRBJ1-1
TGTGCCAGCAAAGCGCAACAAAGGAACACTGAAGCTTTCTTT
CASKAQQRNTEAFF
>once|TRBD2|TRBV5-4|TRBJ2-3
TGTGCCAGCAGCGCAAGACTAGCGGGGGGGACAGATACGCAGTATTTT
CASSARLAGGTDTQYF
>-|-|TRBV5-1|TRBJ2-7
TGCGCCAGCAGCTTGAATTCGGGTCCTTACGAGCAGTACTTC
CASSLNSGPYEQYF
>few|-|TRBV7-9|TRBJ1-2
TGTGCCAGCAGCTTAGCGGGGGCCTCTGGCTACACCTTC
CASSLAGASGYTF
>-|-|TRBV28|TRBJ1-2
TGTGCCAGCAGCCCTGACAGGTCCCAGCATGGCTACACCTTC
CASSPDRSQHGYTF
>-|-|TRBV9|TRBJ2-1
TGTGCCAGCAGCGTAGGAGGGGCCCTCAATGAGCAGTTCTTC
CASSVGGALNEQFF
>-|-|TRBV19|TRBJ1-1
TGTGCCAGTAGTGCCACTAGGGGTCCCGGTGAAGCTTTCTTT
CASSATRGPGEAFF
>once|TRBD1|TRBV7-2|TRBJ2-3
TGTGCCAGCAGGAGAGGGGGACAGGGGGTTTCTAGCACAGATACGCAGTATTTT
CASRRGGQGVSSTDTQYF
>-|TRBD1|TRBV18|TRBJ2-1
TGTGCCAGCTCACCGACCAACAGGGGTAGTGAGCAGTTCTTC
CASSPTNRGSEQFF
>-|-|TRBV7-9|TRBJ1-5
TGTGCCAGCAGCATTCCTAAGTGGGGGAGCAATCAGCCCCAGCATTTT
CASSIPKWGSNQPQHF
>-|-|TRBV20-1|TRBJ2-1
TGCAGTGCTAAGCCGGGAGTTCGGTTCTTC
CSAKPGVRFF
>-|-|TRBV5-1|TRBJ2-2
TGCGCCAGCACCTTGGTGGCCTCGAGGTCCGGGGAGCTGTTTTTT
CASTLVASRSGELFF
>-|-|TRBV9|TRBJ2-5
TGTGCCAGCAGCGACCAGCCTCTAGGGGAGACCCAGTACTTC
CASSDQPLGETQYF
>-|TRBD2|TRBV27|TRBJ2-7
TGTGCCAGCAGTACGCCAGGGACTAAAACCTACGAGCAGTACTTC
CASSTPGTKTYEQYF
>-|-|TRBV9|TRBJ2-7
TGTGCCAGCAGCGGACCGACCCAGGGAGAGCAGTACTTC
CASSGPTQGEQYF
>-|-|TRBV2|TRBJ1-2
TGTGCCAGCAGACCGGGGCCGGTTTTCTATGGCTACACCTTC
CASRPGPVFYGYTF
>once|-|TRBV28|TRBJ1-2
TGTGCCAGCACCGGGATCTATGGCTACACCTTC
CASTGIYGYTF
>-|-|TRBV25-1|TRBJ1-3
TGTGCCAGCACCCGTGGACTCGGAAACACCATATATTTT
CASTRGLGNTIYF